This T cell receptor (beta chain) was observed in a study of cytotoxic CD8 clonotypes in ibrutinib-treated CLL. This table comes from immunoSEQ multiplex PCR, and its TCRdb copy is limited to in-frame clones, with some not included. The sample has under 200,000 clones, roughly 80% seen once. The specimen was PBMCs, collected after 12 months of ibrutinib treatment. The source is a human donor with chronic lymphocytic leukemia.

The CDR3 protein is CASSSVASGHTGELFF. The CDR3 bases are TGTGCCAGCAGCTCAGTAGCTAGCGGGCATACCGGGGAGCTGTTTTTT. The chain recombines TRBV7-2 with TRBJ2-2, with 8 bases fitting TRBD2. The trim removed 4 bases at V and 5 bases at J, leaving 9 bases unmatched. The CDR3 is 16 amino acids. In germline, CDR1 is SGHTA, CDR2 FQGNSA.